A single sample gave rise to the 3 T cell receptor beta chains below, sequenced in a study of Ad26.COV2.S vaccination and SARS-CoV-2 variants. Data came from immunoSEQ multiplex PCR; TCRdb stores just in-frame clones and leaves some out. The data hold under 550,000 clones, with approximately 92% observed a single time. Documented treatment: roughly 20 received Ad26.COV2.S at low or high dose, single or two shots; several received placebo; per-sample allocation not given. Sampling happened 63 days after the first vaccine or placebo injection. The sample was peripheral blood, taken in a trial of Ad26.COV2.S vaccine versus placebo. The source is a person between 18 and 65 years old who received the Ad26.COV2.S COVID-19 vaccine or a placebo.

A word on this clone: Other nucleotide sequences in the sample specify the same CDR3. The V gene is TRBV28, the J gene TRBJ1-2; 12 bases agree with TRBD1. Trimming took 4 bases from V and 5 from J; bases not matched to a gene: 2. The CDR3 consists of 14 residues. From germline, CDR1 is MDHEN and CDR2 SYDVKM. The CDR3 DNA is TGTGCCAGCAGTTCGGGACAGGGGGCGTATGGCTACACCTTC. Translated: CASSSGQGAYGYTF.

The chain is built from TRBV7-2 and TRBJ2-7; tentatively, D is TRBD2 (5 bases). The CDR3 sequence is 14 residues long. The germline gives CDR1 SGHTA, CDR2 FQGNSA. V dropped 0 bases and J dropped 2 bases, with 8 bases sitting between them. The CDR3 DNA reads TGTGCCAGCAGCTTAGCTGAGGGAGCCTACGAGCAGTACTTC. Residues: CASSLAEGAYEQYF.

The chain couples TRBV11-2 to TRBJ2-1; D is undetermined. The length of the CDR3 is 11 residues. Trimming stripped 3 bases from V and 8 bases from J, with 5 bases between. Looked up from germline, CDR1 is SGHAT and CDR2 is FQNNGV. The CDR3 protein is CASSFNHEQFF. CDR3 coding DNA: TGTGCCAGCAGCTTCAATCATGAGCAGTTCTTC.